Listed here is a single T cell receptor beta chain. The antigen remains unidentified. The data were obtained in a study of tumor-infiltrating lymphocytes in primary liver carcinoma. Study background: Primary liver carcinoma, confirmed by histopathology, was surgically resected. There were roughly 3.5 to 7.13 million productive TCRbeta reads per sample, a yield similar across tissue types.

Study results and caveats: It was tumor-adjacent and tumor-blood pairs that overlapped less than tumor region pairs did.

The template, about 550 ng total RNA, yielded TCR beta cDNA made with a constant-region primer. TCR beta libraries came from three nested multiplex PCR rounds using slightly modified ARM-PCR. Both of the initial two PCR rounds ran for approximately 10 cycles and employed TRBV1-TRBV30 forward primers alongside a C-beta reverse primer. TCRdb independently ran MiXCR on the multiplex PCR reads; one entry per CDR3 protein. Of fewer than 350,000 distinct CDR3 sequences listed, 65% were seen once; the top ten hold roughly 9%. Extraction also yielded germline DNA, while blood RNA was obtained from unsorted whole blood. Before the operation took place, about 3.9 milliliters of peripheral blood were collected. Losses at the gene ends were 3 bases for V and 4 bases for J; bases not matched to a gene: 7. Germline V gives CDR1 SQVTM, CDR2 ANQGSEA. This CDR3 is 14 amino acids long.

The source of this sequence is a man aged 40-49 years with primary liver carcinoma and hepatitis B virus infection. The source material was peripheral blood. J is TRBJ2-7 and V is TRBV29-1; 9 bases are a match to TRBD1. The CDR3 reads CSVDQPGQGYEQYF. The CDR3 region has the DNA TGCAGCGTTGATCAGCCGGGACAGGGTTACGAGCAGTACTTC.